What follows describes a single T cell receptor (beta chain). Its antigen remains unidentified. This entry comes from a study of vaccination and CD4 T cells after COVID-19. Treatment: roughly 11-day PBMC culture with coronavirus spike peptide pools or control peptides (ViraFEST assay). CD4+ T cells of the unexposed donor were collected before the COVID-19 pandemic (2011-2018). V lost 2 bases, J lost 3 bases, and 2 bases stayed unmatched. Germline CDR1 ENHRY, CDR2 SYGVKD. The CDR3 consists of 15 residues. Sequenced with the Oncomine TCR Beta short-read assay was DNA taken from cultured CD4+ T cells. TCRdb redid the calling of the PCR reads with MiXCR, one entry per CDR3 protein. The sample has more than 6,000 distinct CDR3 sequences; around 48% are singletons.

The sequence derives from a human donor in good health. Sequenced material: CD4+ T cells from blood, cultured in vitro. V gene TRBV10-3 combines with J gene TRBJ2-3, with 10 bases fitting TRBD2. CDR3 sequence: CAISEGSGRTDTQYF. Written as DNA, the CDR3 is TGTGCCATCAGTGAGGGTAGCGGGAGGACAGATACGCAGTATTTT.